The 15 T cell receptor beta chains below come from one sample, sequenced in a study of CD8+ T cells in alopecia areata. TCR sequencing used cDNA made by reverse transcription of extracted RNA. Assay used: immunoSEQ multiplex PCR; TCRdb lists only in-frame clones, some missing. The sample lists fewer than 110,000 clones; around 59% were seen once. Source material: CD4+ T cells sorted from blood. These receptors all come from a human donor in good health.

The chain carries TRBV5-1 and TRBJ2-1, with 11 bases lining up with TRBD1. Germline V gene data show CDR1 as SGHRS and CDR2 as YFSETQ. J was trimmed by 6 bases and V by 5 bases; bases with no gene match: 4. This CDR3 has 14 residues. CDR3 loop: CASRRTGGLNEQFF. The CDR3 bases are TGCGCCAGCAGACGGACAGGGGGCCTCAATGAGCAGTTCTTC.

V usage is TRBV18 and J usage is TRBJ1-5, with a weak D call TRBD1 (5 bases). The CDR3 extends over 15 amino acids. Trimming pared 6 bases from V and 2 bases from J, leaving 14 bases between. CDR1 KGHSH and CDR2 LQKENI come from the germline V gene. CDR3 DNA sequence: TGTGCCAGCTCGATACAGGCGGACGGCAATCAGCCCCAGCATTTT. The encoded protein is CASSIQADGNQPQHF.

In this sample, this clone turned up a few times. CDR3 sequence: CASSSPAVETQYF. DNA for the CDR3: TGTGCCAGCAGTTCCCCGGCGGTAGAGACCCAGTACTTC. J is TRBJ2-5 and V is TRBV28; no clear D. The length of the CDR3 is 13 residues. Germline V gives CDR1 MDHEN, CDR2 SYDVKM. Trimming shortened V by 4 bases and J by 4 bases, and 10 bases separated the two germline ends.

The J gene is TRBJ2-1, the V gene TRBV11-2; 11 bases fit TRBD2. Germline V lookup: CDR1 SGHAT, CDR2 FQNNGV. The CDR3 covers 19 residues. V shed 4 bases and J 3 bases; nucleotides not matched to a gene: 14. The CDR3 is CASSSPGTSGGGLYNEQFF. The CDR3 region has the DNA TGTGCCAGCAGCTCTCCCGGGACTAGCGGAGGGGGACTCTACAATGAGCAGTTCTTC. Looking up the rest from reference TRBV11-2 and TRBJ2-1 gives the full variable domain: EAGVAQSPRYKIIEKRQSVAFWCNPISGHATLYWYQQILGQGPKLLIQFQNNGVVDDSQLPKDRFSAERLKGVDSTLKIQPAKLEDSAVYLCASSSPGTSGGGLYNEQFFGPGTRLTVL.

Only a few counts were recorded for this clone. The chain employs TRBV5-6 and TRBJ2-1; the match to TRBD2 covers 9 bases. With 0 bases clipped from V and 8 bases from J, the junction kept 3 bases outside the gene matches. The CDR3 runs to 14 residues. CDR1 and CDR2 from the germline V gene are SGHDT and YYEEEE. The chain's CDR3 is CASSLASGADEQFF. CDR3 sequence (DNA): TGTGCCAGCAGCTTGGCTAGCGGGGCCGATGAGCAGTTCTTC. The full variable domain, completed using reference TRBV5-6 and TRBJ2-1, is DAGVTQSPTHLIKTRGQQVTLRCSPKSGHDTVSWYQQALGQGPQFIFQYYEEEERQRGNFPDRFSGHQFPNYSSELNVNALLLGDSALYLCASSLASGADEQFFGPGTRLTVL.

The chain joins TRBV5-3 to TRBJ1-5, with D possibly TRBD1 on 5 matching bases. TRBV5-3 is designated an ORF whose function remains uncertain. V lost 4 bases to trimming and J lost 0 bases, with 17 bases between them. This CDR3 spans 17 amino acids. Here the CDR3 DNA reads TGTGCCAGAAGCAAGAACCGGGACGGGGATAGCAATCAGCCCCAGCATTTT. Amino acid sequence: CARSKNRDGDSNQPQHF.

CDR3 loop: CASSLGYEGLNYEQYF. CDR3 sequence (DNA): TGCGCCAGCAGCTTGGGTTACGAGGGACTAAACTACGAGCAGTACTTC. J is TRBJ2-7 and V is TRBV5-1, with 7 bases identical to TRBD2. The CDR3 loop spans 16 amino acids. Germline V gene data show CDR1 as SGHRS and CDR2 as YFSETQ. V was clipped by 0 bases and J by 3 bases; unmatched bases: 9. Filled out from reference TRBV5-1 and TRBJ2-7, the complete variable domain reads KAGVTQTPRYLIKTRGQQVTLSCSPISGHRSVSWYQQTPGQGLQFLFEYFSETQRNKGNFPGRFSGRQFSNSRSEMNVSTLELGDSALYLCASSLGYEGLNYEQYFGPGTRLTVT.

The chain joins TRBV2 to TRBJ2-1; TRBD2 matches at 10 bases. Trimming at V came to 6 bases and at J to 3 bases, leaving 2 bases not matched to a gene. This CDR3 is 14 amino acids long. Germline V lookup: CDR1 SNHLY, CDR2 FYNNEI. CDR3 in amino acids: CASRERGGYNEQFF. CDR3 nucleotide sequence: TGTGCCAGCAGGGAGCGGGGGGGCTACAATGAGCAGTTCTTC.

The chain employs TRBV7-9 and TRBJ2-1; the D is unclear. CDR3 length: 11 residues. V was trimmed by 2 bases and J by 9 bases, leaving 5 bases between them. CDR1 is SEHNR, CDR2 FQNEAQ, per germline (reference sequence). The CDR3 sequence: CASSLSAEQFF. As DNA, the CDR3 is TGTGCCAGCAGCTTAAGTGCTGAGCAGTTCTTC.

In this sample, this clone turned up a few times. The chain couples TRBV18 to TRBJ2-3; D is ambiguous. There are 16 residues in the CDR3. Germline CDR1 is KGHSH and CDR2 is LQKENI. V lost 0 bases and J 0 bases, leaving 10 bases between the germline ends. This CDR3 is CASSPPLLSSTDTQYF. CDR3 in DNA: TGTGCCAGCTCACCACCCCTGCTGTCTAGCACAGATACGCAGTATTTT.

This clone came up a few times. The rearrangement joins TRBV30 to TRBJ2-1; 8 bases align to TRBD1. With 8 bases clipped from V and 4 bases from J, the junction kept 1 base outside the gene matches. The germline CDR1 and CDR2 sequences are GTSNPN and SVGIG (reference sequence). The CDR3 runs to 11 residues. The DNA for the CDR3 is TGTGCCGGGGACAGGTACAATGAGCAGTTCTTC. The encoded protein is CAGDRYNEQFF.

CDR3 in DNA: TGTGCCACCAGGGCCGGGACTTTGAACACTGAAGCTTTCTTT. Translation: CATRAGTLNTEAFF. The V and J genes are TRBV10-3 and TRBJ1-1, with D tentatively TRBD1 (5 bases). The CDR3 covers 14 residues. Trimming left V 10 bases short and J 0 bases short, with 15 bases between. CDR1 and CDR2 from the germline V gene are ENHRY and SYGVKD.

The rearrangement links TRBV6-5 to TRBJ2-1, with D tentatively TRBD2 (5 bases). The CDR3 extends over 12 amino acids. The germline V and J ends were trimmed by 2 bases and 6 bases, with 5 bases remaining between them. CDR1 and CDR2 (germline): MNHEY, SVGAGI. The CDR3 DNA reads as TGTGCCAGCAGTTACCGGGGCAATGAGCAGTTCTTC. Translating it yields CASSYRGNEQFF.

The chain recombines TRBV2 with TRBJ2-2; the match to TRBD1 covers 9 bases. Per the germline V gene, CDR1 is SNHLY and CDR2 is FYNNEI. V lost 6 bases, J lost 6 bases, and 5 bases stayed unmatched. The CDR3 length is 14 residues. CDR3 in DNA: TGTGCCAGCAGAACACAGGGGGCTTCCGGGGAGCTGTTTTTT. This translates into CASRTQGASGELFF.

The rearrangement joins TRBV5-4 to TRBJ2-5; 10 bases agree with TRBD2. The CDR3 is 14 amino acids. Germline V CDR1 and CDR2: SGHNT, YYREEE (reference sequence). V gave up 9 bases and J gave up 7 bases; unmatched junction bases: 12. This CDR3 reads CATYQRAGGPTQYF. As DNA, the CDR3 is TGTGCCACCTACCAAAGAGCGGGGGGGCCGACCCAGTACTTC. Supplemented by reference TRBV5-4 and TRBJ2-5, the full variable domain reads ETGVTQSPTHLIKTRGQQVTLRCSSQSGHNTVSWYQQALGQGPQFIFQYYREEENGRGNFPPRFSGLQFPNYSSELNVNALELDDSALYLCATYQRAGGPTQYFGPGTRLLVL.